The T cell receptor beta chain under discussion was sequenced for a study of T cell repertoires in cytomegalovirus infection. The wider study: Newly reported HLA-C-restricted and thoroughly characterized HLA-B-restricted CMV epitopes were employed. Matching HLA type and CMV infection were both indicated by public TCR beta signatures.

Comment on this clonotype: The antigen is unknown.

Each CDR3 protein is one row after TCRdb ran MiXCR on the reads. Altogether hundreds of thousands of distinct CDR3 sequences are present, 30% to 40% being singletons, with the ten largest covering around a sixth. Study-level points and caveats: HLA-C-restricted TCR beta clonotypes specific for CMV led the ex vivo response. Individuals carrying CMV plus the relevant HLA were identified by cumulative frequency of public TCR beta families.

Germline values: CDR1 SEHNR, CDR2 FQNEAQ (reference sequence). V was shortened by 2 bases and J by 0 bases, with 9 bases between the two germline ends. The CDR3 extends over 15 amino acids. This chain joins TRBV7-9 and TRBJ2-3; no definite D call. The receptor comes from a human donor in good health (CMV status not recorded). Some clones in this sample may be carry-over from other donors' samples. The starting material was cultured PBMCs, obtained from culture after CMV antigen stimulation. CDR3 DNA: TGTGCCAGCAGCTTAAAGGGCAGGAGCACAGATACGCAGTATTTT. Translating it yields CASSLKGRSTDTQYF.